The 22 T cell receptor beta chains presented below share a single source sample, sequenced in a study of Graves' ophthalmopathy and Graves' hyperthyroidism. The sequenced template was RNA, covering the TCR beta CDR3 region. The first round was an RT-PCR with HTBI primers, and the second round was a multiplex PCR. In TCRdb, the multiplex PCR reads were re-called with MiXCR into one record per CDR3 protein. The sample lists around 660,000 distinct CDR3 sequences, about two fifths occurring once. Sample: peripheral blood. These receptors were taken from an adult man with Graves' ophthalmopathy.

This clonotype was recorded many times. The genes are TRBV6-5 and TRBJ2-6, with D possibly being TRBD2 (7 bases). Per the germline V gene, CDR1 is MNHEY and CDR2 is SVGAGI. The CDR3 sequence is 17 residues long. Trimming pared 1 base from V and 2 bases from J, leaving 12 bases between. For the CDR3, the DNA is TGTGCCAGCAGTTACTTCGGGGGGCGCACTGGGGCCAACGTCCTGACTTTC. Translated: CASSYFGGRTGANVLTF.

This clonotype occurred many times. This chain uses TRBV19 with TRBJ1-1, with 9 bases aligning to TRBD1. V was clipped by 7 bases and J by 8 bases; unmatched bases: 8. The germline V gene encodes CDR1 LNHDA and CDR2 SQIVND (reference sequence). This CDR3 is built from 13 residues. This CDR3 reads CASNPQGAGEAFF. CDR3 coding DNA: TGTGCCAGTAATCCACAGGGGGCTGGAGAAGCTTTCTTT.

The chain couples TRBV7-8 to TRBJ2-7; tentatively, D is TRBD1 or TRBD2 (6 bases each). The CDR3 contains 22 residues. CDR1 and CDR2 from the germline V gene are SGHVS and FQNEAQ. V lost 5 bases and J lost 2, with 37 bases in between. For the CDR3, the DNA is TGTGCCAGCAGCCCCCCGGGGGACAACTATGGCTACACCGTACTGGGGACCTACGAGCAGTACTTC. Amino acids: CASSPPGDNYGYTVLGTYEQYF.

A few counts support this clonotype. The CDR3 loop reads CASSPRLVFAYEQYF. DNA for the CDR3: TGTGCCAGCAGTCCCCGCTTAGTCTTCGCCTACGAGCAGTACTTC. This sequence joins TRBV7-2 and TRBJ2-7; D is unclear. CDR1 SGHTA and CDR2 FQGNSA come from the germline V gene. The length of the CDR3 is 15 residues. V lost 6 bases and J 2 bases, leaving 17 bases between the germline ends.

The rearrangement joins TRBV12-3 or TRBV12-4 to TRBJ2-7, with D possibly being TRBD1 (5 bases). Trimming took 5 bases from V and 2 from J, leaving 19 bases between them. This CDR3 spans 16 amino acids. CDR3 in amino acids: CASSTHPGNSAYEQYF. CDR3 nucleotide sequence: TGTGCCAGCAGTACCCACCCAGGGAATTCAGCCTACGAGCAGTACTTC.

This chain connects TRBV15 to TRBJ1-6; 7 positions match TRBD1. The CDR3 spans 17 residues. Germline CDR1 is LNHNV and CDR2 is YYDKDF (reference sequence). The ends lost 4 bases at V and 8 bases at J; junction bases unmatched: 14. CDR3 in amino acids: CATSTGRPGQPYSPLHF. The CDR3 DNA is TGTGCCACCAGCACCGGACGACCGGGACAGCCATATTCACCCCTCCACTTT.

This clonotype was recorded many times. The V and J genes are TRBV2 and TRBJ1-5; 9 bases match TRBD1. The V and J ends lost 8 bases and 4 bases, in that order; junction bases with no gene match: 12. Per germline, CDR1 SNHLY and CDR2 FYNNEI. CDR3 length equals 16 residues. The CDR3 nucleotides are TGTGCCAGCGGGGACAGGGTAGGACAGGGGAATCAGCCCCAGCATTTT. Protein: CASGDRVGQGNQPQHF.

This clonotype has at least ten counts. The V call is TRBV19, the J call TRBJ1-2; no clear D. Germline CDR1 LNHDA, CDR2 SQIVND (reference sequence). V was shortened by 2 bases and J by 8 bases, with 9 bases between the two germline ends. This CDR3 has 12 amino acids. CDR3: CASSITMGGYTF. For the CDR3, the DNA is TGTGCCAGTAGTATAACGATGGGGGGCTACACCTTC.

This clonotype occurred a few times. The V and J genes are TRBV29-1 and TRBJ1-1; weak D call: TRBD1 (6 bases). The V gene lost 6 bases and the J gene lost 1 base, with 9 bases spanning the gap. Germline CDR1 is SQVTM and CDR2 is ANQGSEA. This CDR3 region has 12 residues. This CDR3 is CSVTGTNTEAFF. Here the CDR3 DNA reads TGCAGCGTAACAGGGACGAACACTGAAGCTTTCTTT. Supplemented by reference TRBV29-1 and TRBJ1-1, the full variable domain reads SAVISQKPSRDICQRGTSLTIQCQVDSQVTMMFWYRQQPGQSLTLIATANQGSEATYESGFVIDKFPISRPNLTFSTLTVSNMSPEDSSIYLCSVTGTNTEAFFGQGTRLTVV.

CDR3 loop: CSVAGLADSTGEAEAFF. DNA for the CDR3: TGCAGCGTCGCCGGACTAGCGGATAGTACCGGGGAGGCTGAAGCTTTCTTT. The chain uses TRBV29-1 and TRBJ1-1; D ambiguous. The ends were cut back, 6 bases at V and 6 bases at J, with 29 bases in the middle. The V gene's germline CDR1 is SQVTM and CDR2 ANQGSEA. CDR3 length equals 17 residues. The full variable domain, rest sourced from reference TRBV29-1 and TRBJ1-1, is SAVISQKPSRDICQRGTSLTIQCQVDSQVTMMFWYRQQPGQSLTLIATANQGSEATYESGFVIDKFPISRPNLTFSTLTVSNMSPEDSSIYLCSVAGLADSTGEAEAFFGQGTRLTVV.

In the case of this clonotype: A read error is possible here, since a much larger clone lies one base away. The chain has TRBV20-1 and TRBJ1-5; D not certain. There are 14 residues in the CDR3. Per the germline V gene, CDR1 is DFQATT and CDR2 is SNEGSKA (reference sequence). Trimming took off 1 base at V and 0 bases at J, with 7 bases between the two ends. The CDR3 DNA follows: TGCAGTGCTAGAGGCCCCGATAGCAATCAGCCCCAGCATTTT. This encodes CSARGPDSNQPQHF.

This clonotype was seen at least ten times. The rearrangement links TRBV7-8 to TRBJ2-7, with no clear D. The length of the CDR3 is 12 residues. The V end was cut by 5 bases, the J end by 5 bases, with 10 bases between. Per germline, CDR1 SGHVS and CDR2 FQNEAQ. CDR3 residues: CASSIALNEQYF. The DNA of the CDR3 is TGTGCCAGCAGCATTGCCTTGAACGAGCAGTACTTC.

Remarks on this clonotype: A single base separates this from a much larger clone, so it may be a read error. This rearrangement joins TRBV20-1 to TRBJ1-4; D remains unclear. The CDR3 is 14 residues long. Per germline, CDR1 DFQATT and CDR2 SNEGSKA (reference sequence). CDR3 nucleotide sequence: TGCAGTGCTGGAGAACCGTCCGGTAATGAAAAACTGTTTTTT. This translates into CSAGEPSGNEKLFF.

This clonotype has ten or more counts. The chain joins TRBV7-2 to TRBJ2-7, with 10 positions matching TRBD1. The germline V gene has CDR1 SGHTA and CDR2 FQGNSA. This CDR3 is built from 16 residues. With 5 bases clipped from V and 7 bases from J, the junction kept 14 bases outside the gene matches. Here the CDR3 reads CASSAAHGTGVYEQYF. DNA of the CDR3: TGTGCCAGCAGCGCCGCTCATGGGACAGGGGTTTATGAGCAGTACTTC. Based on the CDR3 plus reference TRBV7-2 and TRBJ2-7, the full variable domain is GAGVSQSPSNKVTEKGKDVELRCDPISGHTALYWYRQSLGQGLEFLIYFQGNSAPDKSGLPSDRFSAERTGGSVSTLTIQRTQQEDSAVYLCASSAAHGTGVYEQYFGPGTRLTVT.

To note about this clonotype: The junction and the germline gene differ at one end; a read error may be behind it. The chain is built from TRBV10-3 and TRBJ1-1, with 7 bases that match TRBD1. The CDR3 sequence is 12 residues long. Germline V gene data show CDR1 as ENHRY and CDR2 as SYGVKD. CDR3 bases: TGTGCCAGCAGTTACGGGACAGAAAAAGCTCTCTTT. It codes for CASSYGTEKALF.

A single count supports this clonotype. CDR3 sequence reads: CAISGGLAELGYEQFF. DNA of the CDR3: TGTGCCATCAGTGGCGGACTAGCGGAACTGGGGTATGAGCAGTTCTTC. The chain combines TRBV10-3 with TRBJ2-7; 10 nucleotides agree with TRBD2. The J call may be incorrect, as the DNA end agrees better with TRBJ2-1. In germline, CDR1 is ENHRY, CDR2 SYGVKD. This CDR3 has 16 residues.

This clonotype came up a few times. The chain carries TRBV4-1 and TRBJ1-3; no definite D call. This CDR3 spans 15 amino acids. Germline V gives CDR1 MGHRA, CDR2 YSYEKL. V lost 3 bases and J 6 bases, leaving 15 bases between the germline ends. CDR3 residues: CASSHPTRDPNTIYF. The CDR3 nucleotides read TGCGCCAGCAGCCACCCGACAAGGGATCCAAACACCATATATTTT.

The chain carries TRBV10-3 and TRBJ1-1; the D gene is possibly TRBD1 (6 bases). The CDR3 extends over 14 amino acids. Per germline, CDR1 ENHRY and CDR2 SYGVKD. V lost 10 bases and J 5 bases, leaving 20 bases between the germline ends. The CDR3 DNA is TGTGCCAGTACTAACCCAGGGGCGAGGACTGAAGCTTTCTTT. Protein sequence: CASTNPGARTEAFF.

This clonotype occurred many times. The V call is TRBV10-3, the J call TRBJ2-5; 8 bases are a match to TRBD1. Losses at the gene ends were 9 bases for V and 9 bases for J; bases not matched to a gene: 12. CDR3 size: 13 residues. Germline V gene data show CDR1 as ENHRY and CDR2 as SYGVKD. In DNA form, the CDR3 reads TGTGCCATACAGGGGGGTACCCACGCGGCCCAGTACTTC. This gives the protein CAIQGGTHAAQYF.

This clonotype was counted ten times or more. J is TRBJ1-4 and V is TRBV20-1, with D uncertain. CDR1 and CDR2 from the germline V gene are DFQATT and SNEGSKA (reference sequence). The ends were cut back, 1 base at V and 7 bases at J, with 10 bases in the middle. This CDR3 has 13 amino acids. The CDR3 loop reads CSARVIRGEKLFF. The DNA of the CDR3 is TGCAGTGCTAGAGTCATTCGAGGTGAAAAACTGTTTTTT.

The chain joins TRBV10-3 to TRBJ1-2; tentative D call: TRBD1 (5 bases). V shed 4 bases and J shed 0 bases, with 12 bases lying between them. In germline, CDR1 is ENHRY, CDR2 SYGVKD. The CDR3 consists of 15 residues. The CDR3 sequence is CAISAPGRSNYGYTF. The CDR3 bases are TGTGCCATCAGTGCCCCGGGACGGTCTAACTATGGCTACACCTTC.

This clonotype was counted once. V gene TRBV10-3 combines with J gene TRBJ1-1, with D possibly matching TRBD1 (6 bases). The V gene lost 2 bases and the J gene lost 2 bases, with 18 bases spanning the gap. The germline gives CDR1 ENHRY, CDR2 SYGVKD. This CDR3 is built from 17 residues. The CDR3 DNA sequence: TGTGCCATCAGTGAGCCGGGACGGGGGGCAGGTAACACTGAAGCTTTCTTT. This codes for CAISEPGRGAGNTEAFF.